This T cell receptor beta chain is drawn from a study of blood T cell repertoires in COVID-19. Turning to the study itself: The samples span acute and convalescent COVID-19 from the United States, Italy and Spain. The cDNA or gDNA used as material had been derived from T cells, B-cell-depleted T cells, or PBMCs.

Study processing details: The assay estimated nucleated cells by amplifying reference gene primers. The data were produced by immunoSEQ multiplex PCR, yet TCRdb's version contains in-frame clones alone and is incomplete. V and J calls and clone size come straight from that table; D and trimming were deduced from the DNA. The sample carries roughly 100,000 clones, roughly 80% recorded once. The CDR3 extends over 12 amino acids. The germline V gene encodes CDR1 SGHTS and CDR2 YDEGEE. V was pared by 3 bases and J by 12 bases, with 12 bases between. The receptor's source is a man in his fifties or sixties with acute or convalescent COVID-19. The chain combines TRBV5-8 with TRBJ1-4; the D is unclear. What was sequenced was peripheral blood. This chain's CDR3 is CASSYFVPELFF. CDR3 coding DNA: TGTGCCAGCAGCTACTTCGTTCCGGAACTGTTTTTT.